This TCR beta chain was obtained from a study of blood T cell repertoires in COVID-19. Across the whole study: Samples came from the United States, Italy and Spain, spanning acute and convalescent COVID-19. The analysed material was cDNA or gDNA that came from T cells, B-cell-depleted T cells, or PBMCs.

Trimming at V came to 7 bases and at J to 10 bases, leaving 21 bases not matched to a gene. CDR3 size: 17 residues. Germline V gene data show CDR1 as LNHDA and CDR2 as SQIVND (reference sequence). Per the authors' pipeline: It was from reference gene primer amplification that nucleated cell counts were estimated. Repertoires were generated with immunoSEQ multiplex PCR, while TCRdb's copy carries only in-frame clones and drops some. That table is the source of V, J and clone size, and D and trimming were worked out from the DNA. The sample contains roughly 170,000 clones, under 90% of which appear only once.

The sequenced sample consisted of peripheral blood. The chain uses TRBV19 and TRBJ1-5; 8 positions match TRBD1. This TCR derives from a human donor in a cohort sampled during active COVID-19. CDR3: CASIKDRAGATTRPQHF. CDR3 nucleotides: TGTGCCAGTATCAAGGACAGGGCGGGTGCCACCACCCGACCCCAGCATTTT.